These T cell receptor beta chains were read from a single sample in a study of Ad26.COV2.S vaccination and SARS-CoV-2 variants. Sequenced by immunoSEQ multiplex PCR; TCRdb stores in-frame clones only, minus some. The sample lists fewer than 900,000 clones, approximately 88% seen once, with approximately 1.5% in the top ten. The sample in question was peripheral blood, obtained in a trial of Ad26.COV2.S vaccine versus placebo. The origin of the receptors is a person aged 18-65 years who received the Ad26.COV2.S COVID-19 vaccine or a placebo. CDR3s leave out the opening cysteine and the closing phenylalanine or tryptophan.

j_gene	len	v_gene	CDR3aa
TRBJ2-3	16	TRBV6-1	ASSERGLGGTNTDTQY
TRBJ1-5	13	TRBV5-1	ASSLRGDSNQPQH
TRBJ2-3	10	TRBV7-2	ASSLDSRTQY
TRBJ1-1	11	TRBV27	ASSLRQNTEAF
TRBJ2-1	13	TRBV7-2	ASSPRKSINNEQF
TRBJ2-7	13	TRBV7-9	ASSFFPPRSYEQY
TRBJ2-2	11	TRBV2	ASRTTGAGELF
TRBJ2-2	13	TRBV2	ATRETTGDTGELF
TRBJ2-1	9	TRBV11-2	ASSLMNEQF
TRBJ1-6	13	TRBV18	ASSRDDSANSPLH
TRBJ2-3	15	TRBV5-8	ASSLPPPGQGTDTQY